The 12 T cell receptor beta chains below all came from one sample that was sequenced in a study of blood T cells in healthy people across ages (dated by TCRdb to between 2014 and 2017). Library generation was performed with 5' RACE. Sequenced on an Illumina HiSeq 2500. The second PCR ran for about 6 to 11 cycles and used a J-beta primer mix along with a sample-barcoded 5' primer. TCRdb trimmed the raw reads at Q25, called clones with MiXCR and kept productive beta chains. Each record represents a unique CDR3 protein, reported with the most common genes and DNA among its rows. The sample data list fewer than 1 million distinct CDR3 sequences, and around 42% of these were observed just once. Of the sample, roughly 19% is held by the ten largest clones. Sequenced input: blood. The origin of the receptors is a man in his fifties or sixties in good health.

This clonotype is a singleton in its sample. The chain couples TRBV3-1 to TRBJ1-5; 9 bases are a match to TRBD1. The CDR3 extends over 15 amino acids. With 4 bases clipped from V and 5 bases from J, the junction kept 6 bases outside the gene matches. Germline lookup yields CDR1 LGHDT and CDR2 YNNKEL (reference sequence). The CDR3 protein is CASSPGDRVDQPQHF. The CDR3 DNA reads TGTGCCAGCAGCCCAGGGGACAGGGTTGATCAGCCCCAGCATTTT.

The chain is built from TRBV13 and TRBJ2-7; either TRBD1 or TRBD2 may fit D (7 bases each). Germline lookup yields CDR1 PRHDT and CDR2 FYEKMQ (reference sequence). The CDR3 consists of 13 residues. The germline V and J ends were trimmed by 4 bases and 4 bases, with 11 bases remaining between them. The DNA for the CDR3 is TGTGCCAGCAGCTACAGGGGAGGGTACGAGCAGTACTTC. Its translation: CASSYRGGYEQYF.

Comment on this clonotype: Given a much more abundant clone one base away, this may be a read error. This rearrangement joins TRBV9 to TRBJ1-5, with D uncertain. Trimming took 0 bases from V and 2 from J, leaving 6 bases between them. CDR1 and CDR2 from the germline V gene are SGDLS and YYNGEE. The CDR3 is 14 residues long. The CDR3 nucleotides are TGTGCCAGCAGCGTAGGGGGTCGCAATCAGCCCCAGCATTTT. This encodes CASSVGGRNQPQHF. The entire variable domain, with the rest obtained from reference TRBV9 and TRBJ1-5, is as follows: DSGVTQTPKHLITATGQRVTLRCSPRSGDLSVYWYQQSLDQGLQFLIQYYNGEERAKGNILERFSAQQFPDLHSELNLSSLELGDSALYFCASSVGGRNQPQHFGDGTRLSIL.

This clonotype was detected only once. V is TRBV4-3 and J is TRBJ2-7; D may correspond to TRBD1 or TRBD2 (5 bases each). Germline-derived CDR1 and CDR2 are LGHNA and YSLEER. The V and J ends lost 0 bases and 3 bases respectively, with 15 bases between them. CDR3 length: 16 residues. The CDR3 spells CASSQDGANRCYEQYF. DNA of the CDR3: TGCGCCAGCAGCCAAGACGGGGCAAATAGGTGCTACGAGCAGTACTTC.

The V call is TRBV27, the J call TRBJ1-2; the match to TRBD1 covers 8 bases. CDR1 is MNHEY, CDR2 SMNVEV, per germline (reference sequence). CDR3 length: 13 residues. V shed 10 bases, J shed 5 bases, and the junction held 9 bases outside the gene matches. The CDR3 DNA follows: TGTGCCACCAGGACAGGGCTCCTATATGGCTACACCTTC. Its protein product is CATRTGLLYGYTF.

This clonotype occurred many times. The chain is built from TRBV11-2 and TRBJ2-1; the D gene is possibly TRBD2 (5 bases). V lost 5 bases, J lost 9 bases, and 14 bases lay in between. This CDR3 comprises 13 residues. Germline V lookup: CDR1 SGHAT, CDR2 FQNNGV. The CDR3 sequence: CASSPDLALEQFF. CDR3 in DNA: TGTGCCAGCAGCCCCGACCTAGCACTTGAGCAGTTCTTC.

CDR3 in amino acids: CASSFGDAETQYF. In DNA form, the CDR3 reads TGTGCCAGCAGTTTCGGTGATGCGGAGACCCAGTACTTC. The chain joins TRBV27 to TRBJ2-7; D not certain. The J call is doubtful: the DNA matches TRBJ2-5 better. Per the germline V gene, CDR1 is MNHEY and CDR2 is SMNVEV (reference sequence). This CDR3 spans 13 amino acids.

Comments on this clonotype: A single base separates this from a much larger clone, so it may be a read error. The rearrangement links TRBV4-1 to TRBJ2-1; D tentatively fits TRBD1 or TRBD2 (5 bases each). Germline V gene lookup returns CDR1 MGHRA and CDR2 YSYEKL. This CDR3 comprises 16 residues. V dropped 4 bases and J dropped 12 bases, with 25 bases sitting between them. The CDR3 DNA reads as TGCGCCAGCAGCCCTCTTGGGGGTGTTAATGATGCGGCGCAGTTCTTC. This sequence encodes CASSPLGGVNDAAQFF.

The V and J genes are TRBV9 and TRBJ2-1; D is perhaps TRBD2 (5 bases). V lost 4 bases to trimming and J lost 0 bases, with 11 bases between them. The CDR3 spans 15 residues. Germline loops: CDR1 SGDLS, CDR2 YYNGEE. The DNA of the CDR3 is TGTGCCAGCAGCTCAGTGGGGAGCTCCTACAATGAGCAGTTCTTC. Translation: CASSSVGSSYNEQFF.

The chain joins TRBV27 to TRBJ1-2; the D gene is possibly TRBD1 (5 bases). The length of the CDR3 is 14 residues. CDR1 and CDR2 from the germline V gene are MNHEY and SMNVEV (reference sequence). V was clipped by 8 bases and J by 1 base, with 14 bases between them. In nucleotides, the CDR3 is TGTGCCAGCCGGGGGTCCGGCCTTAACTATGGCTACACCTTC. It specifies CASRGSGLNYGYTF.

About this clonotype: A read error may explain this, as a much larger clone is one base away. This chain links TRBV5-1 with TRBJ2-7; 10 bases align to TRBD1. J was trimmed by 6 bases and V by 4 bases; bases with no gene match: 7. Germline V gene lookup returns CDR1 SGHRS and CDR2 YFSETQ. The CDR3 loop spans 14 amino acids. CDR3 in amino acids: CASSGGQGPGEQYF. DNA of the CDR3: TGCGCCAGCAGCGGGGGACAGGGGCCTGGCGAGCAGTACTTC.

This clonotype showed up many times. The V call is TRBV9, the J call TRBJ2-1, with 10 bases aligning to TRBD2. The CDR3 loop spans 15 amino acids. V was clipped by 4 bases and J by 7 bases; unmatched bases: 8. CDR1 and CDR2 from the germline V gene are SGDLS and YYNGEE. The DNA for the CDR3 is TGTGCCAGCAGCCCCTGGGCTAGCGGGGGAAATGAGCAGTTCTTC. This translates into CASSPWASGGNEQFF. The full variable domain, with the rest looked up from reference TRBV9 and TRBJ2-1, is DSGVTQTPKHLITATGQRVTLRCSPRSGDLSVYWYQQSLDQGLQFLIQYYNGEERAKGNILERFSAQQFPDLHSELNLSSLELGDSALYFCASSPWASGGNEQFFGPGTRLTVL.